This T cell receptor beta chain was sequenced during a study of human T cells and chemical hapten exposure. It was unfractionated whole blood from which total RNA was extracted. TCRdb analysed the 5' RACE reads with MiXCR anew, one entry per CDR3 protein. The repertoire includes about 140,000 distinct CDR3 sequences, about 4% of them detected once, and over 1.1% sits in the top ten. Per the germline V gene, CDR1 is DFQATT and CDR2 is SNEGSKA (reference sequence). V lost 6 bases, J lost 5 bases, and 10 bases lay in between. This CDR3 is built from 11 residues. This receptor was identified in a female donor in good health. The chain couples TRBV20-1 to TRBJ2-5; possible D gene TRBD2, 6 bases. The CDR3 DNA reads TGCAGTGCGGGGGGTCAGGAGACCCAGTACTTC. It yields the protein CSAGGQETQYF.